This T cell receptor beta chain was documented in a study of blood T cell repertoires in COVID-19. Study-level background: Samples representing acute and convalescent COVID-19 were sourced from the United States, Italy and Spain. T cells, B-cell-depleted T cells, or PBMCs provided the cDNA or gDNA that served as material.

The CDR3 is 16 amino acids. V shed 3 bases and J 2 bases; nucleotides not matched to a gene: 8. CDR1 is SGDLS and CDR2 is YYNGEE in the germline V gene. In the source study's methods: Reference gene primer amplification gave nucleated cell count estimates. The method was immunoSEQ multiplex PCR; TCRdb's version includes in-frame clones alone and lacks a portion of them. V, J and clone size are taken as reported in that table, and D and trimming were inferred from the DNA itself. This table has around 110,000 clones, less than 85% appearing once. This rearrangement joins TRBV9 to TRBJ2-3; 8 nucleotides match TRBD1. Input material: peripheral blood. This sequence was found in a man aged 30-40 years with acute or convalescent COVID-19. The CDR3 DNA reads as TGTGCCAGCAGCGCTAGGACAGGGCCGCACACAGATACGCAGTATTTT. It specifies CASSARTGPHTDTQYF.